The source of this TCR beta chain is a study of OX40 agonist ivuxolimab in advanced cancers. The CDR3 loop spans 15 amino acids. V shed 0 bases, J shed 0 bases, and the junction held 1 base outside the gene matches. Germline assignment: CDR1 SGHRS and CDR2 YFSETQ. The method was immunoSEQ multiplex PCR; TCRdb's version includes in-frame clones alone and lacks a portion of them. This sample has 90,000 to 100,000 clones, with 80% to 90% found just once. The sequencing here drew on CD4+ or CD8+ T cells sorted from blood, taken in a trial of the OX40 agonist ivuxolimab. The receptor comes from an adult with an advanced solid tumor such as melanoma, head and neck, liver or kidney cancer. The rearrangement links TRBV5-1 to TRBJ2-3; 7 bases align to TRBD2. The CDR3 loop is CASSLASGSTDTQYF. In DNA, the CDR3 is TGCGCCAGCAGCTTGGCTAGCGGTAGCACAGATACGCAGTATTTT.